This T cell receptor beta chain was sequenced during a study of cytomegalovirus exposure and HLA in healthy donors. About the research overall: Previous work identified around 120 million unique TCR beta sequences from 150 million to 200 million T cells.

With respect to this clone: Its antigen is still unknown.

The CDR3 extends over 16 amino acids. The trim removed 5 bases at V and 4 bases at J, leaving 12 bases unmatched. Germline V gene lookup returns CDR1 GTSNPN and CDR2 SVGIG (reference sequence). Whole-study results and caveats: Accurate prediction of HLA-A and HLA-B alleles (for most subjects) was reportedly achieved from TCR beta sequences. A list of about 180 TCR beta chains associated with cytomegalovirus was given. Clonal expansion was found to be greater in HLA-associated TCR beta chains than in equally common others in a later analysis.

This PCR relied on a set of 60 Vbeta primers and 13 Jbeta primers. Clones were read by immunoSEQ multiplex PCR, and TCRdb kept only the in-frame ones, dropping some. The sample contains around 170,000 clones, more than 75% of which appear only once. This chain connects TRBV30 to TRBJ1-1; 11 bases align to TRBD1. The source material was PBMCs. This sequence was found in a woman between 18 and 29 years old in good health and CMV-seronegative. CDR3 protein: CAWFPGQGVKGTEAFF. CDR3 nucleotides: TGTGCCTGGTTCCCGGGACAGGGGGTCAAAGGCACTGAAGCTTTCTTT.